The next 17 T cell receptor beta chains were all read from a single sample in a study of blood T cell repertoires in COVID-19 (dated by TCRdb to the early 2020s). The library relied on the immunoSEQ multiplex PCR assay. Held by TCRdb, this immuneACCESS table contains in-frame sequences only and omits some clones. Under half of the omission traces to an unresolved V gene where checked; the cause of the rest is unknown. The sample records 350,000 to 500,000 clones, 88% of which are singletons. 1.4% to 1.5% of the sample goes to the ten largest clones. Sequencing was carried out using PBMCs or T cells enriched from blood (not recorded which). The receptors here all came from a woman aged 18-29 years who had been exposed to COVID-19.

The V gene is TRBV19, the J gene TRBJ2-7, with 7 bases lining up with TRBD2. After removal of 5 bases from V and 0 bases from J, the junction contained 7 bases not matched to a gene. The CDR3 is made up of 15 amino acids. The germline gives CDR1 LNHDA, CDR2 SQIVND (reference sequence). The CDR3 loop reads CASSWASGYSYEQYF. The DNA for the CDR3 is TGTGCCAGTAGTTGGGCTAGCGGTTACTCCTACGAGCAGTACTTC.

The J gene is TRBJ2-7, the V gene TRBV6-4; possible D gene TRBD2, 5 bases. The germline V gene encodes CDR1 MRHNA and CDR2 SNTAGT. The CDR3 sequence is 16 residues long. V lost 3 bases and J lost 7, with 22 bases in between. CDR3 coding DNA: TGTGCCAGCAGTGAAGTACCGGGAATCGTTACTGGGGAGCAGTACTTC. Translating it yields CASSEVPGIVTGEQYF.

V is TRBV28 and J is TRBJ1-6, with a possible D match to TRBD1 (5 bases). The CDR3 runs 14 residues. Germline V gene lookup returns CDR1 MDHEN and CDR2 SYDVKM. V lost 6 bases to trimming and J lost 6 bases, with 12 bases between them. DNA for the CDR3: TGTGCCAGCAGACGTGACAGTAGTAATTCACCCCTCCACTTT. This sequence encodes CASRRDSSNSPLHF.

This clone was counted only a few times. Other DNA sequences from this sample encode an identical CDR3 as well. The rearrangement joins TRBV27 to TRBJ2-7; D is undetermined. Trimming removed 5 bases from V and 3 bases from J, with 11 bases in between. The CDR3 runs 13 residues. Germline-derived CDR1 and CDR2 are MNHEY and SMNVEV (reference sequence). DNA for the CDR3: TGTGCCAGCAGTCTGTCACGGGTCTACGAGCAGTACTTC. It yields the protein CASSLSRVYEQYF.

The V gene is TRBV19, the J gene TRBJ2-1, with 13 bases fitting TRBD2. The germline CDR1 and CDR2 sequences are LNHDA and SQIVND (reference sequence). The J segment lost 11 bases and the V segment lost 4 bases, leaving 14 bases of the junction unmatched. CDR3 size: 17 residues. The CDR3 spells CASSKPGLAGTLRQQFF. CDR3 nucleotides: TGTGCCAGTAGTAAACCGGGACTAGCGGGGACCCTACGACAGCAGTTCTTC.

This chain connects TRBV4-2 to TRBJ2-3; D may be TRBD2 (6 bases). V lost 0 bases to trimming and J lost 1 base, with 11 bases between them. This CDR3 spans 16 amino acids. Germline CDR1 and CDR2: LGHNA and YNFKEQ. CDR3 residues: CASSQDLAGRTDTQYF. As DNA, the CDR3 is TGTGCCAGCAGCCAAGATCTCGCGGGGCGCACAGATACGCAGTATTTT.

The chain employs TRBV3-1 (or the pseudogene TRBV3-2) and TRBJ2-7; TRBD1 matches at 10 bases. Germline loops: CDR1 LGHDT, CDR2 YNNKEL (reference sequence). V shed 1 base and J 5 bases; nucleotides not matched to a gene: 14. This CDR3 has 18 amino acids. CDR3 coding DNA: TGTGCCAGCAGCCAAGGCATTAACCCCGGGACAGGGGTCCACGAGCAGTACTTC. This encodes CASSQGINPGTGVHEQYF.

The rearrangement links TRBV28 to TRBJ2-7; a weak D match, TRBD2 (5 bases). The germline CDR1 and CDR2 sequences are MDHEN and SYDVKM. Trimming pared 6 bases from V and 0 bases from J, leaving 15 bases between. The CDR3 is made up of 15 amino acids. The CDR3 DNA is TGTGCCAGCAGACTTGACGGAGGATACTCCTACGAGCAGTACTTC. This sequence encodes CASRLDGGYSYEQYF.

In this sample, this clone turned up once. V and J are TRBV2 and TRBJ1-4, with D tentatively TRBD1 (5 bases). The CDR3 runs to 17 residues. The germline V gene encodes CDR1 SNHLY and CDR2 FYNNEI. The V end was cut by 4 bases, the J end by 0 bases, with 15 bases between. CDR3 sequence reads: CASSVGGRGATNEKLFF. CDR3 DNA sequence: TGTGCCAGCAGTGTTGGGGGTCGCGGGGCAACTAATGAAAAACTGTTTTTT.

V usage is TRBV12-3 or TRBV12-4 and J usage is TRBJ2-3; D might be TRBD2 (5 bases). The germline V and J ends were trimmed by 6 bases and 7 bases, with 14 bases remaining between them. The CDR3 extends over 13 amino acids. This chain's CDR3 is CASSPEGWNTQYF. The CDR3 DNA is TGTGCCAGCAGCCCAGAGGGATGGAATACGCAGTATTTT.

This clone was seen only once. The CDR3 DNA follows: TGTGCCAGCAGCCAAGCAGGGTTTATGAACACTGAAGCTTTCTTT. Amino acid sequence: CASSQAGFMNTEAFF. The chain joins TRBV3-1 (or the pseudogene TRBV3-2) to TRBJ1-1; D possibly corresponds to TRBD1 (5 bases). Germline V lookup: CDR1 LGHDT, CDR2 YNNKEL (reference sequence). The V gene lost 1 base and the J gene lost 0 bases, with 9 bases spanning the gap. The CDR3 totals 15 residues.

The chain couples TRBV21-1 to TRBJ2-2; TRBD1, as called in the table, went unchecked against the DNA. TRBV21-1 is labeled a pseudogene. There are 17 residues in the CDR3. CDR3 residues: CASSKERQGDNTGELFF. CDR3 bases: TGTGCCAGCAGCAAAGAACGGCAGGGGGACAACACCGGGGAGCTGTTTTTT.

This clone was seen only once. The V and J genes are TRBV29-1 and TRBJ2-7; 8 nucleotides agree with TRBD1. Per the germline V gene, CDR1 is SQVTM and CDR2 is ANQGSEA. V shed 3 bases and J 6 bases; nucleotides not matched to a gene: 4. The CDR3 sequence is 12 residues long. The DNA of the CDR3 is TGCAGCGTTGATACCGACAGGGGCGAGCAGTACTTC. Translated, it gives CSVDTDRGEQYF.

The rearrangement links TRBV7-2 to TRBJ2-3, with 7 bases matching TRBD2. Germline V lookup: CDR1 SGHTA, CDR2 FQGNSA. Trimming at V came to 0 bases and at J to 0 bases, leaving 3 bases not matched to a gene. This CDR3 spans 16 amino acids. CDR3 in amino acids: CASSLASGTSTDTQYF. CDR3 DNA: TGTGCCAGCAGCTTAGCCAGCGGGACCAGCACAGATACGCAGTATTTT. The whole variable domain, filled in from reference TRBV7-2 and TRBJ2-3, reads GAGVSQSPSNKVTEKGKDVELRCDPISGHTALYWYRQSLGQGLEFLIYFQGNSAPDKSGLPSDRFSAERTGGSVSTLTIQRTQQEDSAVYLCASSLASGTSTDTQYFGPGTRLTVL.

This chain links TRBV18 with TRBJ2-1; the D gene is possibly TRBD1 (6 bases). V shed 3 bases and J shed 6 bases, with 15 bases lying between them. The length of the CDR3 is 15 residues. Germline V gene data show CDR1 as KGHSH and CDR2 as LQKENI. The CDR3 is CASSPVDAGANEQFF. As DNA, the CDR3 is TGTGCCAGCTCACCCGTGGACGCAGGGGCCAATGAGCAGTTCTTC.

The gene calls are TRBV28 and TRBJ2-3, with 8 positions matching TRBD1. Unmatched junction bases numbered 9, after V lost 5 bases and J lost 2 bases. The germline V gene has CDR1 MDHEN and CDR2 SYDVKM. This CDR3 spans 16 amino acids. CDR3 in DNA: TGTGCCAGCAGTCCCCTCGGGACAGGATACACAGATACGCAGTATTTT. Residues: CASSPLGTGYTDTQYF.

This clone was observed a handful of times. This chain connects TRBV2 to TRBJ1-2; 7 bases are a match to TRBD1. The germline CDR1 and CDR2 sequences are SNHLY and FYNNEI. V lost 11 bases, J lost 2 bases, and 14 bases stayed unmatched. This CDR3 contains 15 residues. Here the CDR3 reads CARLGGLTGNYGYTF. The CDR3 DNA is TGTGCCCGCTTGGGTGGGCTGACAGGGAACTATGGCTACACCTTC.